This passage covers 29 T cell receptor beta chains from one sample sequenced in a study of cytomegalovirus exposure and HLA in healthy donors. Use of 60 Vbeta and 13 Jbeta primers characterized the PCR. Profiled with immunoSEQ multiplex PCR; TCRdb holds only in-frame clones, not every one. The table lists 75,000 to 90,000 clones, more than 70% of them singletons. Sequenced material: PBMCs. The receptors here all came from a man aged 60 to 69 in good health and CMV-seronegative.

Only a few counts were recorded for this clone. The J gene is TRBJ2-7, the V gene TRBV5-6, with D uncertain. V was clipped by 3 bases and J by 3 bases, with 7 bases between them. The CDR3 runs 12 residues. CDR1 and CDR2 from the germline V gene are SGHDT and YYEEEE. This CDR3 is CASSSLLYEQYF. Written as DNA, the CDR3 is TGTGCCAGCAGCTCCTTACTCTACGAGCAGTACTTC.

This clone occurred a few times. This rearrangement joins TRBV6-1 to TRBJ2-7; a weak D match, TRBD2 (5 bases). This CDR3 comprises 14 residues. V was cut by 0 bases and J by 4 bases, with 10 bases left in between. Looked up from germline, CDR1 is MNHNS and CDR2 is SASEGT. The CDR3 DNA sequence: TGTGCCAGCAGTGAAGCAGGGAGAGATTACGAGCAGTACTTC. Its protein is CASSEAGRDYEQYF.

In DNA, the CDR3 is TGCGCCAGCAGCTTGGGAGGACAGGGCTCAGAGACCCAGTACTTC. Translating it yields CASSLGGQGSETQYF. The rearrangement links TRBV5-1 to TRBJ2-5; TRBD1 matches 8 bases. J was trimmed by 4 bases and V by 0 bases; bases with no gene match: 5. This CDR3 spans 15 amino acids. Germline V lookup: CDR1 SGHRS, CDR2 YFSETQ.

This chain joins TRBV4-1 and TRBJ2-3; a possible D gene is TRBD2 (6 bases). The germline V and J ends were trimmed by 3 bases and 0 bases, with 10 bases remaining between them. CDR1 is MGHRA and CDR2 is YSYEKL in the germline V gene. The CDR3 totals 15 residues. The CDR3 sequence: CASSQRGYSTDTQYF. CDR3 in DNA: TGCGCCAGCAGCCAGCGGGGCTACAGCACAGATACGCAGTATTTT.

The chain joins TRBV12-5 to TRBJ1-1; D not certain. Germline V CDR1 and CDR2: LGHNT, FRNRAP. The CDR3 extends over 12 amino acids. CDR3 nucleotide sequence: TGTGCCTCGCATAACATGAACACTGAAGCTTTCTTT. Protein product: CASHNMNTEAFF.

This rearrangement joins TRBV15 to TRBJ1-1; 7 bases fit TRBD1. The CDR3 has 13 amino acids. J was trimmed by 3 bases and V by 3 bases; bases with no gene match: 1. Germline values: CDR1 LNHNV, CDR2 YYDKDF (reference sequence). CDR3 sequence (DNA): TGTGCCACCAGCAGCACAGGGGACACTGAAGCTTTCTTT. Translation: CATSSTGDTEAFF.

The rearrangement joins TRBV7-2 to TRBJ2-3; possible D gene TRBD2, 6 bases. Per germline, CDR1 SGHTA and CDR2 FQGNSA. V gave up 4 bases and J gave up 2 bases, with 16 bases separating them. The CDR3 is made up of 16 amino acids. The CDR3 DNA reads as TGTGCCAGCAGCTCGGGACTCCACGGACCCACAGATACGCAGTATTTT. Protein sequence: CASSSGLHGPTDTQYF. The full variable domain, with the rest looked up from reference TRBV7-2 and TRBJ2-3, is GAGVSQSPSNKVTEKGKDVELRCDPISGHTALYWYRQSLGQGLEFLIYFQGNSAPDKSGLPSDRFSAERTGGSVSTLTIQRTQQEDSAVYLCASSSGLHGPTDTQYFGPGTRLTVL.

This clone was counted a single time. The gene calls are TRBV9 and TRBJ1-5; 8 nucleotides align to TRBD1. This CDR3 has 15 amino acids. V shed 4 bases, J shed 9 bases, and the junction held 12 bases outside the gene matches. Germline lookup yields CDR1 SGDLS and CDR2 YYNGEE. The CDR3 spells CASSPGQGLPAPQHF. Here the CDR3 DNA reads TGTGCCAGCAGCCCCGGACAGGGCCTCCCGGCGCCCCAGCATTTT.

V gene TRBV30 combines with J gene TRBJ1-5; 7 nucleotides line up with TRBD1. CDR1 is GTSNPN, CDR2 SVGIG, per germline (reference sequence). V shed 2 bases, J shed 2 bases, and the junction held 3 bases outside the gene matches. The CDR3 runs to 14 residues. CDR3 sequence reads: CAWSTGTGNQPQHF. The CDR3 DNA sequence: TGTGCCTGGAGTACCGGGACAGGCAATCAGCCCCAGCATTTT.

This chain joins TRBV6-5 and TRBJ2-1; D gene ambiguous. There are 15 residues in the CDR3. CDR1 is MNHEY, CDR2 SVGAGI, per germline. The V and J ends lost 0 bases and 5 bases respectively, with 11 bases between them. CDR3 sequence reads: CASSYSAAQDNEQFF. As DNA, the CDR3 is TGTGCCAGCAGTTACTCGGCGGCCCAAGACAATGAGCAGTTCTTC.

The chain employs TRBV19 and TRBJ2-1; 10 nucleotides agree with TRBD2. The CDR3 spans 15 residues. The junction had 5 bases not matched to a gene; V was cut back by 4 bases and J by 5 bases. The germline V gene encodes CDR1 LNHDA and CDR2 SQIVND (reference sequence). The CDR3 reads CASSKRGGLNNEQFF. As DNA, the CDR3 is TGTGCCAGTAGTAAGCGGGGGGGTCTCAACAATGAGCAGTTCTTC.

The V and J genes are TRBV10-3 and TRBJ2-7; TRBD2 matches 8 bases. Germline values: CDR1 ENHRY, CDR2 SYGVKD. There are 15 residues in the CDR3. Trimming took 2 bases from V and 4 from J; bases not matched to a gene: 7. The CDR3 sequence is CAISERQAGEYEQYF. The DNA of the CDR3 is TGTGCCATCAGTGAGAGACAAGCGGGGGAGTACGAGCAGTACTTC.

CDR3 amino acids: CASSPATGQKYEQYF. The CDR3 DNA sequence: TGCGCCAGCAGCCCGGCAACGGGACAGAAATACGAGCAGTACTTC. J is TRBJ2-7 and V is TRBV5-1, with 7 bases lining up with TRBD1. The CDR3 is made up of 15 amino acids. Per the germline V gene, CDR1 is SGHRS and CDR2 is YFSETQ. J lost 4 bases, V lost 4 bases, and 11 bases had no gene match.

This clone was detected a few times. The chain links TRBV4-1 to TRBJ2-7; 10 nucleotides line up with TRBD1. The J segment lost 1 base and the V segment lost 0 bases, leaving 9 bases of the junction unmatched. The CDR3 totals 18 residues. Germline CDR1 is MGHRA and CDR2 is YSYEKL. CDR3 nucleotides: TGCGCCAGCAGCCAAGACCGACAGGGGGCCCCGCAGTCCTACGAGCAGTACTTC. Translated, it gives CASSQDRQGAPQSYEQYF.

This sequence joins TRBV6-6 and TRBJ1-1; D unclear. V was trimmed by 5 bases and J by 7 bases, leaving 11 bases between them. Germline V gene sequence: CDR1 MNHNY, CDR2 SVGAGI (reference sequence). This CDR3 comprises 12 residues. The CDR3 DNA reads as TGTGCCAGCAGTACCCCGGGAAATGAAGCTTTCTTT. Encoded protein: CASSTPGNEAFF.

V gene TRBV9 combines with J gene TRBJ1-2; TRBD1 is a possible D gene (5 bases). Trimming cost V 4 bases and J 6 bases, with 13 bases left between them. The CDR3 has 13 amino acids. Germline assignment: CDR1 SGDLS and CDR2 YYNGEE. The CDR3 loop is CASSPRGEDGYTF. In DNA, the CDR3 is TGTGCCAGCAGCCCCCGGGGGGAAGATGGCTACACCTTC. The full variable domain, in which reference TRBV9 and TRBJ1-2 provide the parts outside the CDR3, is DSGVTQTPKHLITATGQRVTLRCSPRSGDLSVYWYQQSLDQGLQFLIQYYNGEERAKGNILERFSAQQFPDLHSELNLSSLELGDSALYFCASSPRGEDGYTFGSGTRLTVV.

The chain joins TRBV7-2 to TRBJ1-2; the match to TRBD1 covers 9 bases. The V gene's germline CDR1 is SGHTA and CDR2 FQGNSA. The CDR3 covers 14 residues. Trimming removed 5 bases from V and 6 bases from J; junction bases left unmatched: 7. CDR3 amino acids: CASSRDRVLDGYTF. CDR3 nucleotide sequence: TGTGCCAGCAGCCGGGACAGGGTATTGGATGGCTACACCTTC.

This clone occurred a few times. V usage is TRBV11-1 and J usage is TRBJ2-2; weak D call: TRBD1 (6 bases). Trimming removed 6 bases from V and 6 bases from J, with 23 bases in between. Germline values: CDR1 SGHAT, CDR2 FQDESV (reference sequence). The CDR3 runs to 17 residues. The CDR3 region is CASSRTVLPGRSGELFF. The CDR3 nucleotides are TGTGCCAGCAGTCGGACAGTATTACCAGGGCGATCCGGGGAGCTGTTTTTT.

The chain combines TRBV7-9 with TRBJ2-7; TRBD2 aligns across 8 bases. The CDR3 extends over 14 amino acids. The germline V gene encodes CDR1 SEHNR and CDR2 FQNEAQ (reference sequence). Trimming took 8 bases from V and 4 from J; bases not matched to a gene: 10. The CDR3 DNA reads TGTGCCAGCGGGAGTGGAGCGGGGGTATACGAGCAGTACTTC. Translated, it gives CASGSGAGVYEQYF.

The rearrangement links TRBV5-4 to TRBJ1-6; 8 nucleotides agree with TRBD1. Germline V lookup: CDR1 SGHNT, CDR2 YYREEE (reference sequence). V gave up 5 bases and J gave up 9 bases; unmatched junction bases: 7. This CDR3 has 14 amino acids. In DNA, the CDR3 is TGTGCCAGCAGTCCGGACAGGGCGATTTCACCCCTCCACTTT. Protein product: CASSPDRAISPLHF.

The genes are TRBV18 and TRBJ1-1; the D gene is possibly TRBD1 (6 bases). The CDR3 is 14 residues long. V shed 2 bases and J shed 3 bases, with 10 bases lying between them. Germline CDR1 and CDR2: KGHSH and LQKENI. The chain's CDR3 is CASSPSGQHTEAFF. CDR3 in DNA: TGTGCCAGCTCACCATCCGGACAGCACACTGAAGCTTTCTTT. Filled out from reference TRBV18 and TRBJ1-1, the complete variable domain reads NAGVMQNPRHLVRRRGQEARLRCSPMKGHSHVYWYRQLPEEGLKFMVYLQKENIIDESGMPKERFSAEFPKEGPSILRIQQVVRGDSAAYFCASSPSGQHTEAFFGQGTRLTVV.

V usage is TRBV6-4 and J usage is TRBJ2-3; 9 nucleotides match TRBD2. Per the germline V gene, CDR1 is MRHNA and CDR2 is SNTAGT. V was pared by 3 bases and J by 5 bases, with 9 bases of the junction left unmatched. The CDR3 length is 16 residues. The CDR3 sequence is CASSEMRGGHRDTQYF. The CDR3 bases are TGTGCCAGCAGTGAAATGCGGGGGGGCCACAGAGATACGCAGTATTTT.

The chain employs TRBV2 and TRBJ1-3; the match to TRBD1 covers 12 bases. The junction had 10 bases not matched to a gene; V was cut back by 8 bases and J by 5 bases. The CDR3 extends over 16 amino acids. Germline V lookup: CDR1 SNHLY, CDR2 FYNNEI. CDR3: CASQLFRDRGRNTIYF. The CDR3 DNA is TGTGCCAGCCAGTTGTTCCGGGACAGGGGGCGAAACACCATATATTTT.

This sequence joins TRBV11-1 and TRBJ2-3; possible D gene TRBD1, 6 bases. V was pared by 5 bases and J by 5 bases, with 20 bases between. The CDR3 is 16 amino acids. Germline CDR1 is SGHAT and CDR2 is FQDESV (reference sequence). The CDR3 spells CASSPVSRQGRDTQYF. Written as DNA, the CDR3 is TGTGCCAGCAGCCCAGTCTCGAGGCAGGGGAGAGATACGCAGTATTTT.

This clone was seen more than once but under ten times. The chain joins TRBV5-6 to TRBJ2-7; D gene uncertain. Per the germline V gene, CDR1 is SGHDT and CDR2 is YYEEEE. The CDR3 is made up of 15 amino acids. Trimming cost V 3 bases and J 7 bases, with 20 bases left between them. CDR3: CASSSNHLPPREQYF. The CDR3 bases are TGTGCCAGCAGCTCGAATCACCTACCCCCTCGGGAGCAGTACTTC.

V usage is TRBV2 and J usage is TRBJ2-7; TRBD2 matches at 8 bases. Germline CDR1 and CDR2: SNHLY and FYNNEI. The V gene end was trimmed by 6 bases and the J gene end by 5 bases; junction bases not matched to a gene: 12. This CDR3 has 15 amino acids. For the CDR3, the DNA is TGTGCCAGCAGACCAACCGGGGGGGGTTGGAACGAGCAGTACTTC. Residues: CASRPTGGGWNEQYF. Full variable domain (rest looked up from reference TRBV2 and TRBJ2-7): EPEVTQTPSHQVTQMGQEVILRCVPISNHLYFYWYRQILGQKVEFLVSFYNNEISEKSEIFDDQFSVERPDGSNFTLKIRSTKLEDSAMYFCASRPTGGGWNEQYFGPGTRLTVT.

CDR3 nucleotide sequence: TGTGCCAGCAGAACAGGGGCTGGGGCCAACGTCCTGACTTTC. Protein sequence: CASRTGAGANVLTF. The J gene is TRBJ2-6, the V gene TRBV6-1; the match to TRBD1 covers 7 bases. V trimming: 6 bases; J trimming: 2 bases; junction bases outside the gene matches: 1. Per germline, CDR1 MNHNS and CDR2 SASEGT. The CDR3 totals 14 residues.

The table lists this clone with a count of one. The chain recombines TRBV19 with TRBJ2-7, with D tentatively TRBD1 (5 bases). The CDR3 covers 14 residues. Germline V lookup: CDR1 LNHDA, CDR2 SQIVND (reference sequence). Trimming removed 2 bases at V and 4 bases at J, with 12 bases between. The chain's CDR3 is CASSIRGFGYEQYF. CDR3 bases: TGTGCCAGTAGTATAAGGGGCTTTGGATACGAGCAGTACTTC.

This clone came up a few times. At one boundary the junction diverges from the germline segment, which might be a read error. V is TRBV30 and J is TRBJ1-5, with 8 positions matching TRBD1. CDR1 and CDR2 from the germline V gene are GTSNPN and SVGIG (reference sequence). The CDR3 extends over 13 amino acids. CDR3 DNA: TGTGCCTGGAGCGCCCGGCGTGAACAGGGGGTGAATTTT. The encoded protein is CAWSARREQGVNF.